This TCR beta chain was observed in a study of cytomegalovirus exposure and HLA in healthy donors. Using immunoSEQ multiplex PCR, the repertoire was profiled, and TCRdb retains in-frame clones only, with some absent. Of some 90,000 clones listed, around 96% are singletons. About this clone itself: What it binds is unknown.

The CDR3 spans 15 residues. Germline trimming cut 6 bases from V and 1 base from J; bases unmatched to any gene: 10. Germline V gene sequence: CDR1 SQVTM, CDR2 ANQGSEA. General study findings and limits: In vitro assays verified that three CMV-associated chains recognized CMV antigens specifically.

This chain connects TRBV29-1 to TRBJ2-7; 9 bases agree with TRBD2. Sequenced: PBMCs. The clonotype was recovered from a young man in good health and CMV-seronegative. This chain's CDR3 is CSVDVFSGSSYEQYF. The DNA for the CDR3 is TGCAGCGTAGACGTATTTAGCGGGAGTTCCTACGAGCAGTACTTC.